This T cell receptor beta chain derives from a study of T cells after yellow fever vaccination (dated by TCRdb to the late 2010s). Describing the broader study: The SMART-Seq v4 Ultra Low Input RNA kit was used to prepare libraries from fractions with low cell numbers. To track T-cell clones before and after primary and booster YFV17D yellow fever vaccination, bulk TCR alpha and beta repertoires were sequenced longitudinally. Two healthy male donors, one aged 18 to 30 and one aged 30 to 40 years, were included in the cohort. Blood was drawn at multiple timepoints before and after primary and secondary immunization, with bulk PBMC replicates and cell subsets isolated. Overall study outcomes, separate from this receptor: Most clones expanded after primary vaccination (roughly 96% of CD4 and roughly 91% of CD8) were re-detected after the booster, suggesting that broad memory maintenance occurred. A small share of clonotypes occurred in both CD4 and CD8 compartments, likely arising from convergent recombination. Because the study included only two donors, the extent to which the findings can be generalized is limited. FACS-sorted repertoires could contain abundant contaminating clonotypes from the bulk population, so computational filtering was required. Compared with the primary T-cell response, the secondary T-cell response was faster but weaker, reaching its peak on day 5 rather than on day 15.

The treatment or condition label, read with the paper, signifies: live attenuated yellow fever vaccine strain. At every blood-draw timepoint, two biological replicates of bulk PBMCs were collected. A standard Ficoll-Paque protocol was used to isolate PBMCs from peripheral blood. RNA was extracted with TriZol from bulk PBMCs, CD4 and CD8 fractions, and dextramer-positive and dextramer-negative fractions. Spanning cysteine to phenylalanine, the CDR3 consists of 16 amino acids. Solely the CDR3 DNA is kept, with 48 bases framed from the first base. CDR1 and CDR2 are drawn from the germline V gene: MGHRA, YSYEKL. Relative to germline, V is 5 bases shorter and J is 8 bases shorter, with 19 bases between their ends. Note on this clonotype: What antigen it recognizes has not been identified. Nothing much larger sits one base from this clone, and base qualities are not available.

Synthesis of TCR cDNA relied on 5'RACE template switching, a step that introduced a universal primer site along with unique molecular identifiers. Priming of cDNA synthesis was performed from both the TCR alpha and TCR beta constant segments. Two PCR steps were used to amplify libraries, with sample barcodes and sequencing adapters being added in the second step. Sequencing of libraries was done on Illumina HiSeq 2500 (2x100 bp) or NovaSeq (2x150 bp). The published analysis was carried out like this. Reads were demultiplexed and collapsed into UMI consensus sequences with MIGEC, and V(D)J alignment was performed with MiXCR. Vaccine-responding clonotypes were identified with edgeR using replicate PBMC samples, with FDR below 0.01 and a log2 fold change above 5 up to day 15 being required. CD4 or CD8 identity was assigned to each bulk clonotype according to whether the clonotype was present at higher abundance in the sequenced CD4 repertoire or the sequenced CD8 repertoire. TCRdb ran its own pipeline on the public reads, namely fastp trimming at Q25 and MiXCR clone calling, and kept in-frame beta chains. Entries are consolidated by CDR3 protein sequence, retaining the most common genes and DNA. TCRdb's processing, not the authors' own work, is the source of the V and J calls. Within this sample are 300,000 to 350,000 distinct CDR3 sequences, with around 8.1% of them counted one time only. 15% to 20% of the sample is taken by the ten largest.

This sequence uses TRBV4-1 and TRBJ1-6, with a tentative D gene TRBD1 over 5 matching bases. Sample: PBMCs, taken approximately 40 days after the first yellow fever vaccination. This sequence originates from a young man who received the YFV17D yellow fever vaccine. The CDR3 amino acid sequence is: CASSLTAGVEDSPLHF. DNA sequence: TGCGCCAGCAGCTTAACGGCGGGGGTGGAGGATTCACCCCTCCACTTT.